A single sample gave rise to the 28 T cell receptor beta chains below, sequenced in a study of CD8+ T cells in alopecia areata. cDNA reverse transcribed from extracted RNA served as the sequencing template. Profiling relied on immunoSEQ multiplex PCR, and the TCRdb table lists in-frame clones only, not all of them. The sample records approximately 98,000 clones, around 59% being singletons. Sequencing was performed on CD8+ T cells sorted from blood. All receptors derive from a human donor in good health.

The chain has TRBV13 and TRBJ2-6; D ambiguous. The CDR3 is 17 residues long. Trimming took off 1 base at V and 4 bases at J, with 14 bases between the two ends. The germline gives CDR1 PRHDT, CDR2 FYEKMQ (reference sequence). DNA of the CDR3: TGTGCCAGCAGCTTAGTATTAACCCCTTCCGGGGCCAACGTCCTGACTTTC. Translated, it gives CASSLVLTPSGANVLTF.

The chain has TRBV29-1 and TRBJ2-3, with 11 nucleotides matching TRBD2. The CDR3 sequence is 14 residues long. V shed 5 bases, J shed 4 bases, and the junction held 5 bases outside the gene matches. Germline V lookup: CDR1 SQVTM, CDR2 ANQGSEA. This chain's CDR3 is CSVLLTSGADTQYF. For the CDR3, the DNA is TGCAGCGTTCTTTTGACTAGCGGGGCAGATACGCAGTATTTT.

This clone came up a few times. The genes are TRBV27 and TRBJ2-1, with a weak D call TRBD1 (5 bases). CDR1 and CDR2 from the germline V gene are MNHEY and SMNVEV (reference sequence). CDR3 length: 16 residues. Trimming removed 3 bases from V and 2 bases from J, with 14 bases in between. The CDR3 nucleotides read TGTGCCAGCAGTTTCTCGGACATGGCCGCCTACAATGAGCAGTTCTTC. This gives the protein CASSFSDMAAYNEQFF.

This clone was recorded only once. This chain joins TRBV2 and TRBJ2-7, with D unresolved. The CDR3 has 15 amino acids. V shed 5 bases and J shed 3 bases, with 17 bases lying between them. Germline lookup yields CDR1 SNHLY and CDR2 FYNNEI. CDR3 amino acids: CASSPHDGWGYEQYF. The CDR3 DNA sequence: TGTGCCAGCAGTCCTCACGATGGGTGGGGCTACGAGCAGTACTTC.

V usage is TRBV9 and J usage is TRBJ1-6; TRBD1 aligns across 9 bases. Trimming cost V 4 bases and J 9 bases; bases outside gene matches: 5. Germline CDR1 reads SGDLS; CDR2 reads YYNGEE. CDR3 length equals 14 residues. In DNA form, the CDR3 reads TGTGCCAGCAGCAGCGGGGGACAGGGTTCACCCCTCCACTTT. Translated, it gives CASSSGGQGSPLHF.

The CDR3 nucleotides read TGTGCCTGGAACCGGGGGAACAATGAGCAGTTCTTC. Its protein product is CAWNRGNNEQFF. The V and J genes are TRBV30 and TRBJ2-1; maybe TRBD2 (6 bases). This CDR3 has 12 amino acids. V was trimmed by 4 bases and J by 5 bases, leaving 9 bases between them. Germline-derived CDR1 and CDR2 are GTSNPN and SVGIG (reference sequence).

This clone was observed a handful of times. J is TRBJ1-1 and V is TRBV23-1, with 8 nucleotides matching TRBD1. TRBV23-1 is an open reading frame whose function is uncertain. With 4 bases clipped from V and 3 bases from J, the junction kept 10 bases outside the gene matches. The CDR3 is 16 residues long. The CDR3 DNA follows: TGCGCCAGCAGTCTTGACCGGACAGGGAGGGACACTGAAGCTTTCTTT. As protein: CASSLDRTGRDTEAFF.

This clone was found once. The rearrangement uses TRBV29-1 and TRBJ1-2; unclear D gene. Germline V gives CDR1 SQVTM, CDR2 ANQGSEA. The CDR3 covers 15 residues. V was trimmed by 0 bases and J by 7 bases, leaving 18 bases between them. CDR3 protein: CSVEDWQNQEGGYTF. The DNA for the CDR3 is TGCAGCGTTGAAGATTGGCAAAATCAAGAAGGTGGCTACACCTTC.

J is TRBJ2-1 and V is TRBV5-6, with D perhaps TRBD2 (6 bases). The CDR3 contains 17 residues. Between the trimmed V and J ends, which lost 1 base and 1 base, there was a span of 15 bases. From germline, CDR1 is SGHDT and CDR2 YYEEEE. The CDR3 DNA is TGTGCCAGCAGCTTGACCTGGCGGGGAGTGTCCTACAATGAGCAGTTCTTC. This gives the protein CASSLTWRGVSYNEQFF.

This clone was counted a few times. Here the CDR3 DNA reads TGTGCCAGCAGTTATCCGGGACAGACTTTCCAAGAGACCCAGTACTTC. It specifies CASSYPGQTFQETQYF. The chain has TRBV28 and TRBJ2-5; 7 bases align to TRBD1. This CDR3 contains 16 residues. The germline V gene encodes CDR1 MDHEN and CDR2 SYDVKM. The V and J ends lost 4 bases and 1 base, in that order; junction bases with no gene match: 9. Drawing the rest from reference TRBV28 and TRBJ2-5, the complete variable domain is DVKVTQSSRYLVKRTGEKVFLECVQDMDHENMFWYRQDPGLGLRLIYFSYDVKMKEKGDIPEGYSVSREKKERFSLILESASTNQTSMYLCASSYPGQTFQETQYFGPGTRLLVL.

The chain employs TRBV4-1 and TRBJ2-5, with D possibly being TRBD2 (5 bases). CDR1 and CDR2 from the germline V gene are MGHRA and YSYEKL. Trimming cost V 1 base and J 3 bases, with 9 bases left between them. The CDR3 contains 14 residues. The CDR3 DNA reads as TGCGCCAGCAGCCAAGGAGGACTTGAAGAGACCCAGTACTTC. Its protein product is CASSQGGLEETQYF.

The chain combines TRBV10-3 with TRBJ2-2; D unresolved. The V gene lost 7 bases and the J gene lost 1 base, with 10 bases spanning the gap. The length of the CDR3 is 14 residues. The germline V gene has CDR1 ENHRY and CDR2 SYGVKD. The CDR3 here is CAITLTLNTGELFF. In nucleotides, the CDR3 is TGTGCCATCACCCTGACCCTGAACACCGGGGAGCTGTTTTTT.

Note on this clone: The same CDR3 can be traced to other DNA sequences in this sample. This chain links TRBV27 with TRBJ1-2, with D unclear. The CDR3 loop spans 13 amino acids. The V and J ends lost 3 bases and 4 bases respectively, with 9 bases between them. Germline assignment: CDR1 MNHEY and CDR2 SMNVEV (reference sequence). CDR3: CASSLGGSYGYTF. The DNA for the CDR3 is TGTGCCAGCAGTTTGGGCGGGTCCTATGGCTACACCTTC.

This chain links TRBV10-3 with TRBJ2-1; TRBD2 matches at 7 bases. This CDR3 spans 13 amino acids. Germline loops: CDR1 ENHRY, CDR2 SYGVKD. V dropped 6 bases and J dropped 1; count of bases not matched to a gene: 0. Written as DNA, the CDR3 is TGTGCCATCAGGGGGGGGTCCTACAATGAGCAGTTCTTC. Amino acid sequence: CAIRGGSYNEQFF.

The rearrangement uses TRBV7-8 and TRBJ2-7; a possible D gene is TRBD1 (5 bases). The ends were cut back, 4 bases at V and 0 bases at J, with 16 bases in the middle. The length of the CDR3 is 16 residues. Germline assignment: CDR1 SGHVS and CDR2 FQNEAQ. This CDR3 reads CASSSFRVLSSYEQYF. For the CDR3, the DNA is TGTGCCAGCAGCTCCTTCAGGGTTTTGAGCTCCTACGAGCAGTACTTC.

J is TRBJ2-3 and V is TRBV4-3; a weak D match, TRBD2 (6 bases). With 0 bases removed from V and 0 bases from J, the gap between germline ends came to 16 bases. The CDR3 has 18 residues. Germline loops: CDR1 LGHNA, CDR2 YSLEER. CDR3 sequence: CASSQDLRSRGSTDTQYF. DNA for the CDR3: TGCGCCAGCAGCCAAGATCTCCGAAGTCGGGGGAGCACAGATACGCAGTATTTT.

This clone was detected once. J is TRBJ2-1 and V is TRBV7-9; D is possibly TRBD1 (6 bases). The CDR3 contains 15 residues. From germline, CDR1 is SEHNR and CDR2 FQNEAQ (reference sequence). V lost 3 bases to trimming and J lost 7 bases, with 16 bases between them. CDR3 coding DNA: TGTGCCAGCAGCTTCCCAGGGGTCCGCCGGAATGAGCAGTTCTTC. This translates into CASSFPGVRRNEQFF.

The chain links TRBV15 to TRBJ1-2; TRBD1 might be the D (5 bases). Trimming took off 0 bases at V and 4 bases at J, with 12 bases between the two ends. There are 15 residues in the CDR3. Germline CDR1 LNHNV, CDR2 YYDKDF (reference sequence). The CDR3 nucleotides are TGTGCCACCAGCAGAGAATCGGGGGAGGGCTATGGCTACACCTTC. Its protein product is CATSRESGEGYGYTF.

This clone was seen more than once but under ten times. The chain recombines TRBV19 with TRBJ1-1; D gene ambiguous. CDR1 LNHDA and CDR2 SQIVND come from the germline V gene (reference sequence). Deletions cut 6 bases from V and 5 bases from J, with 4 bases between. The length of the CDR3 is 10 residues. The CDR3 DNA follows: TGTGCCAGTAGAGGGACTGAAGCTTTCTTT. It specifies CASRGTEAFF.

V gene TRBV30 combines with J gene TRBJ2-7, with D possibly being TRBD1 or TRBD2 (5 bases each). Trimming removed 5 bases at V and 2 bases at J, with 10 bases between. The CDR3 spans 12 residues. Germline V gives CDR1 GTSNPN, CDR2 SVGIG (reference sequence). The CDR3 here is CAWEGTAYEQYF. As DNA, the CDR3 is TGTGCCTGGGAAGGGACCGCCTACGAGCAGTACTTC.

The CDR3 DNA follows: TGTGCCAGTAGTTGGGGCTACACTAATTCACCCCTCCACTTT. Translation gives CASSWGYTNSPLHF. This sequence joins TRBV19 and TRBJ1-6, with D tentatively TRBD1 (5 bases). The V end lost 5 bases, the J end lost 6 bases, and 11 bases lay between the germline ends. The germline V gene encodes CDR1 LNHDA and CDR2 SQIVND (reference sequence). This CDR3 spans 14 amino acids. Looking up the rest from reference TRBV19 and TRBJ1-6 gives the full variable domain: DGGITQSPKYLFRKEGQNVTLSCEQNLNHDAMYWYRQDPGQGLRLIYYSQIVNDFQKGDIAEGYSVSREKKESFPLTVTSAQKNPTAFYLCASSWGYTNSPLHFGNGTRLTVT.

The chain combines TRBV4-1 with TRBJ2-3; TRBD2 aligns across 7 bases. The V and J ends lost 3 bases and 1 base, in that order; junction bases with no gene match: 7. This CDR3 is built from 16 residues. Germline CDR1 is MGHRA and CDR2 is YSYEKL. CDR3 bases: TGCGCCAGCAGCCACGAACTAGCGAGAGGCACAGATACGCAGTATTTT. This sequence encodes CASSHELARGTDTQYF.

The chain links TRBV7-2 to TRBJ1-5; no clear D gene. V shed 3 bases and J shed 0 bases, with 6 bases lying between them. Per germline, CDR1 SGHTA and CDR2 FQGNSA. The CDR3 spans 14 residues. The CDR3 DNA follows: TGTGCCAGCAGCTTGGGTTATAGCAATCAGCCCCAGCATTTT. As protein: CASSLGYSNQPQHF.

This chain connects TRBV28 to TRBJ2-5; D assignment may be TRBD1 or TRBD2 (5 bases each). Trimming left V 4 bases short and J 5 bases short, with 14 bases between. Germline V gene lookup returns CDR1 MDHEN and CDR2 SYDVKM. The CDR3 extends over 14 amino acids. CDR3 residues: CASSYRDPGETQYF. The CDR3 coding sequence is TGTGCCAGCAGTTACCGGGACCCCGGGGAGACCCAGTACTTC.

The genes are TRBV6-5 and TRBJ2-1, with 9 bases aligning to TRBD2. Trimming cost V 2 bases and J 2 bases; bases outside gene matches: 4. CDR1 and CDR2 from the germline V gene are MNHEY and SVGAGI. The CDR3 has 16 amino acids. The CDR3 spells CASSYGSGGTYNEQFF. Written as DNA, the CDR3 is TGTGCCAGCAGTTACGGTAGCGGGGGTACCTACAATGAGCAGTTCTTC.

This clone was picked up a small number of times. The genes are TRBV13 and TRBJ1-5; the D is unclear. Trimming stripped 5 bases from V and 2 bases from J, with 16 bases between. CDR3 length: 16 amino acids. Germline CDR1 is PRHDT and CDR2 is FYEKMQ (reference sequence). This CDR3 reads CASSIAGGRGNQPQHF. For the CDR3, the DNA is TGTGCCAGCAGCATCGCGGGAGGAAGGGGCAATCAGCCCCAGCATTTT.

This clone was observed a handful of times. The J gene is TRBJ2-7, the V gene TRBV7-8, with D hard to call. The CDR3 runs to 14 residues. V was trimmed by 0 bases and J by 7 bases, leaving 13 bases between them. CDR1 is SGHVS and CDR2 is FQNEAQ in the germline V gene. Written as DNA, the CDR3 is TGTGCCAGCAGCTTAGCTGTCGGCGGCTGGGAGCAGTACTTC. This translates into CASSLAVGGWEQYF.

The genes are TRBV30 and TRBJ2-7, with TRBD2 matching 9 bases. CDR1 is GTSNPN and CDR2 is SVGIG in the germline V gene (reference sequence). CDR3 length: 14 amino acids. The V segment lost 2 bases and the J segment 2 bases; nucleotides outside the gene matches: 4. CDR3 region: CAWSFSGGAYEQYF. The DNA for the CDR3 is TGTGCCTGGAGTTTTAGCGGGGGAGCCTACGAGCAGTACTTC.